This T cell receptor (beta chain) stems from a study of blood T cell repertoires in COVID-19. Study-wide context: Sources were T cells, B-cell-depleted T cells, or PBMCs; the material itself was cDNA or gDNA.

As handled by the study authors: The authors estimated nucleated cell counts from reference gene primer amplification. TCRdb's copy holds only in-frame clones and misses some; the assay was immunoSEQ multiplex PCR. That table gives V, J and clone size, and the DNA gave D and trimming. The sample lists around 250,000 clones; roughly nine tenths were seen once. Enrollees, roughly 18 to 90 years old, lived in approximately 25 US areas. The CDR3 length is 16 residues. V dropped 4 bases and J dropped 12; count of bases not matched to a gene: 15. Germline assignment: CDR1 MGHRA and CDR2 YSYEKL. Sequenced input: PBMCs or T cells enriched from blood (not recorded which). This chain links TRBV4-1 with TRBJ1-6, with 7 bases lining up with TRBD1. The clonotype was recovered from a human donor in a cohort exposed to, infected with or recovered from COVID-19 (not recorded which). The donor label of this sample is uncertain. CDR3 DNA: TGCGCCAGCAGCCGACGACTAACAGGGGATGGGGGACCCCTCCACTTT. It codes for CASSRRLTGDGGPLHF.